This entry describes one T cell receptor beta chain. Its antigen remains unknown. RNA transcripts served as the template for amplifying TCR beta CDR3 regions. HTBI primers drove first-round RT-PCR of the TCR CDR3. Via MiXCR, TCRdb re-called the multiplex PCR reads, giving one row per CDR3 protein. The sample consists of hundreds of thousands of distinct CDR3 sequences, roughly 15% of them appearing once. The authors deemed Graves' hyperthyroidism stable absent ophthalmopathy progression within 18 months. Disease duration under 2 months; hyperthyroidism patients were aged 18 to 65. Fresh peripheral blood, under 11 ml, yielded the PBMCs. Trimming shortened V by 0 bases and J by 4 bases, and 12 bases separated the two germline ends. The CDR3 consists of 15 residues. Germline V gene data show CDR1 as MGHRA and CDR2 as YSYEKL. The sample originates from a study of T cells in Graves' hyperthyroidism and ophthalmopathy. Whole-study results and caveats: Ophthalmopathy was predicted by the model a median of roughly 6.6 months ahead of onset.

The genes are TRBV4-1 and TRBJ1-1; maybe TRBD1 (5 bases). The origin of this receptor is a woman under 30 with Graves' hyperthyroidism. The sequenced material came from blood. CDR3 coding DNA: TGCGCCAGCAGCCAAGAATCAGGGCGGATCACTGAAGCTTTCTTT. Translating it yields CASSQESGRITEAFF.